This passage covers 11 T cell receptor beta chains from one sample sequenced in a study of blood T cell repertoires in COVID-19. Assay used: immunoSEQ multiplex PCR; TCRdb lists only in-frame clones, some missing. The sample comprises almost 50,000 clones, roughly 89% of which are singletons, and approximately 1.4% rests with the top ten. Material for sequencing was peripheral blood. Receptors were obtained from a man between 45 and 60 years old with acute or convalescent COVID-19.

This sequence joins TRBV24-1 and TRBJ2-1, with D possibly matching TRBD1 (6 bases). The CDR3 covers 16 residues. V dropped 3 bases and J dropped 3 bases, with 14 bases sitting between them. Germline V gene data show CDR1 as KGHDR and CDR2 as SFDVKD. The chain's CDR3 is CATSDVQGPDYNEQFF. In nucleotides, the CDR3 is TGTGCCACCAGTGATGTCCAGGGGCCGGACTACAATGAGCAGTTCTTC.

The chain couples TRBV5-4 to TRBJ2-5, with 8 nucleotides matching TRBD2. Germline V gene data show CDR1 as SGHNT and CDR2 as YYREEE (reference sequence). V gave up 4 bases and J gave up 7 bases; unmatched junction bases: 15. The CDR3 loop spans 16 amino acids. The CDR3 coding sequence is TGTGCCAGCAGCCGACCGGGACTAGAGGATTCAGGGACCCAGTACTTC. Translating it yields CASSRPGLEDSGTQYF.

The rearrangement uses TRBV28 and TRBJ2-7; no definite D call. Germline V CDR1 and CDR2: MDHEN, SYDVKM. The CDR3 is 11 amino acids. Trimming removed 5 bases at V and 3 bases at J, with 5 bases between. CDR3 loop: CASSGLYEQYF. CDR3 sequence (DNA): TGTGCCAGCAGTGGGCTCTACGAGCAGTACTTC.

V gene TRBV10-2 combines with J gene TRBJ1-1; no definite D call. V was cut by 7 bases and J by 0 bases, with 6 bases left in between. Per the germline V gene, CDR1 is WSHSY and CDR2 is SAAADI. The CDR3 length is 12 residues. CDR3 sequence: CASTNMNTEAFF. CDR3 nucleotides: TGCGCCAGCACAAACATGAACACTGAAGCTTTCTTT.

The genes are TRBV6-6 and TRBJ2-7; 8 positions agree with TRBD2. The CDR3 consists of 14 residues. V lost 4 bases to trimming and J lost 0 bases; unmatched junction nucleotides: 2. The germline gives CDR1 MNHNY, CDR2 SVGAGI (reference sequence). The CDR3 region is CASSFSGGSYEQYF. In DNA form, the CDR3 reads TGTGCCAGCAGTTTCAGCGGGGGCTCCTACGAGCAGTACTTC.

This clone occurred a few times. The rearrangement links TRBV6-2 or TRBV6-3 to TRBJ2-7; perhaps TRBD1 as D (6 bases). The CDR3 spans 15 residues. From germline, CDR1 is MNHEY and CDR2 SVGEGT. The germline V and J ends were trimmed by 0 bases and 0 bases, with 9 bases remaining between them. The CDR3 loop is CASSYSTGDSYEQYF. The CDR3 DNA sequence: TGTGCCAGCAGTTACTCGACAGGCGACTCCTACGAGCAGTACTTC.

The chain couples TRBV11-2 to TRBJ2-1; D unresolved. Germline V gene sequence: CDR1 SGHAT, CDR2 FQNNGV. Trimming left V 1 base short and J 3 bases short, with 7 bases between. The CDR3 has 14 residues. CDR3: CASSLAAVYNEQFF. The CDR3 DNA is TGTGCCAGCAGCTTAGCGGCGGTCTACAATGAGCAGTTCTTC.

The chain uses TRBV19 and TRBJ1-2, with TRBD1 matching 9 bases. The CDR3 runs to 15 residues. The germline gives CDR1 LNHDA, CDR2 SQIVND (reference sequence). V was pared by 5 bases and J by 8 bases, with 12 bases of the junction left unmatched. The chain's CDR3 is CASSYSLGQGSGYTF. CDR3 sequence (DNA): TGTGCCAGTAGTTACTCCCTAGGACAGGGGAGCGGCTACACCTTC.

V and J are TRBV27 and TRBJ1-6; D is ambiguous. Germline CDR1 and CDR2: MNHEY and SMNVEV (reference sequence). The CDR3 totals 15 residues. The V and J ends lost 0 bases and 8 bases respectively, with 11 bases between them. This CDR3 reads CASSLSRLADSPLHF. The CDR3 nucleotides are TGTGCCAGCAGTTTATCTCGACTTGCGGATTCACCCCTCCACTTT.

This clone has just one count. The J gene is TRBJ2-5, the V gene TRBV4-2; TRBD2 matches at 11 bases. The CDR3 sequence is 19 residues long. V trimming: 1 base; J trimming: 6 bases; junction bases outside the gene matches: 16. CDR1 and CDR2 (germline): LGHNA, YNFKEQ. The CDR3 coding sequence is TGTGCCAGCAGCCAAGGGGCCCTTACTAGCGGGAGTTTGGGTAAGACCCAGTACTTC. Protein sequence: CASSQGALTSGSLGKTQYF.

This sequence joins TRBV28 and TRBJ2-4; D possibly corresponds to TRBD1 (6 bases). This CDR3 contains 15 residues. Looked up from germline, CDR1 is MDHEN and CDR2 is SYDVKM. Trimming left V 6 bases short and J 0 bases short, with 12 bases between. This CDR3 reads CASSPGTLAKNIQYF. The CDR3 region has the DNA TGTGCCAGCAGCCCCGGGACATTAGCCAAAAACATTCAGTACTTC.